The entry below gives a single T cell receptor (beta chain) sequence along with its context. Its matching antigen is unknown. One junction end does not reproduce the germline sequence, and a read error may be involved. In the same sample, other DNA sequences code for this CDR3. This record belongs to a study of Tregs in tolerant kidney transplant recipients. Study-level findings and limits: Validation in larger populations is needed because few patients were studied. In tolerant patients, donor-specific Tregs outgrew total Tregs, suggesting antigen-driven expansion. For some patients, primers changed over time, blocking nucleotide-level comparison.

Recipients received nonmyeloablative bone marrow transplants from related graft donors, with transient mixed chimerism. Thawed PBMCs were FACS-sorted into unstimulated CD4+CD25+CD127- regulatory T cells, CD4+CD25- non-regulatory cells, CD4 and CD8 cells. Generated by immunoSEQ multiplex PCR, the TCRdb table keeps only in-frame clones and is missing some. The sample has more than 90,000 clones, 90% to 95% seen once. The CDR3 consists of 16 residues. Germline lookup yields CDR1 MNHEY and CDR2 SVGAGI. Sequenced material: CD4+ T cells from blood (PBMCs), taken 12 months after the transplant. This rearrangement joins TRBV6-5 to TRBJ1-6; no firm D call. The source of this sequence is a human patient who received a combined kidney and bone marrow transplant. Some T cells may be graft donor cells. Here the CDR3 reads CASSYSTKGANSPLHF. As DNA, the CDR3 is TGTGCCAGCAGTTACTCCACGAAGGGAGCTAATTCCCCCCTCCACTTT.